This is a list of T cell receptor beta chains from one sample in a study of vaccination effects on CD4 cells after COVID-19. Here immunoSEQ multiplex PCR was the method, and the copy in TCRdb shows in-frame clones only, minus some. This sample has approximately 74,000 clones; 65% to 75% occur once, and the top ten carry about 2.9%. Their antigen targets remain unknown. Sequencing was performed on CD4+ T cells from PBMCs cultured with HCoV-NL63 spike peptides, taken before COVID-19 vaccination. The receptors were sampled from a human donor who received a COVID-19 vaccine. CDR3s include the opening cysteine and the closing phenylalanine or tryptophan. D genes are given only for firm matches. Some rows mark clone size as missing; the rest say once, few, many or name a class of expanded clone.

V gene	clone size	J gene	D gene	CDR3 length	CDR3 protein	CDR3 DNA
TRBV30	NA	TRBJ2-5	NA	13	CAWSVIRDGTQYF	TGTGCCTGGAGTGTAATAAGGGACGGGACCCAGTACTTC
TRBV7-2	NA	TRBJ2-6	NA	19	CASSFSGTPGYGGANVLTF	TGTGCCAGCAGCTTCTCAGGGACCCCGGGTTATGGTGGGGCCAACGTCCTGACTTTC
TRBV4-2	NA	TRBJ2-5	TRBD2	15	CASSPSGGPQETQYF	TGTGCCAGCAGCCCTAGCGGGGGACCCCAAGAGACCCAGTACTTC
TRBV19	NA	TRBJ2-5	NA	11	CASRVGETQYF	TGTGCCAGTAGAGTCGGAGAGACCCAGTACTTC
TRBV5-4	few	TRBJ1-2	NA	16	CASSSTGTLKLYGYTF	TGTGCCAGCAGCTCAACCGGGACACTCAAACTCTATGGCTACACCTTC
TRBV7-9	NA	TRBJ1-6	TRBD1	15	CASSPGQGGNSPLHF	TGTGCCAGCAGTCCAGGACAGGGGGGGAATTCACCCCTCCACTTT
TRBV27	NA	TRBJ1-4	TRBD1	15	CASSTSGGMGGKLFF	TGTGCCAGCAGCACCTCAGGGGGGATGGGTGGAAAACTGTTTTTT
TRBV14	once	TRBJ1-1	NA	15	CASSQGPGGQSEAFF	TGTGCCAGCAGCCAAGGCCCCGGGGGGCAGTCTGAAGCTTTCTTT
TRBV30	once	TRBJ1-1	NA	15	CASHRDRALNTEAFF	TGTGCCTCCCACAGGGACCGAGCCTTAAACACTGAAGCTTTCTTT
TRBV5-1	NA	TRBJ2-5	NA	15	CASSLEGHEEETQYF	TGCGCCAGCAGCTTGGAAGGACATGAGGAAGAGACCCAGTACTTC
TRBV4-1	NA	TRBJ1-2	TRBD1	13	CASSQQQGLGYTF	TGCGCCAGCAGCCAACAACAGGGGTTAGGCTACACCTTC
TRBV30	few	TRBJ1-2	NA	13	CAWSFETGGGYTF	TGTGCCTGGAGTTTCGAGACGGGGGGTGGCTACACCTTC
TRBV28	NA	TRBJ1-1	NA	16	CASSTSGGLMNTEAFF	TGTGCCAGCAGTACTTCCGGGGGACTGATGAACACTGAAGCTTTCTTT
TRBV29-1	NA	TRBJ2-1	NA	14	CSSLTGVSGNEQFF	TGCAGCAGCCTAACGGGGGTATCGGGCAATGAGCAGTTCTTC
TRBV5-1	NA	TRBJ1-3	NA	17	CASSLTGIETSGNTIYF	TGCGCCAGCAGCTTGACGGGCATAGAGACTTCTGGAAACACCATATATTTT
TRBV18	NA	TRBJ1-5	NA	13	CASSRSQNQPQHF	TGTGCCAGCTCACGCAGTCAAAATCAGCCCCAGCATTTT
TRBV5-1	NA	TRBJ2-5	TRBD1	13	CASSRGQQETQYF	TGCGCCAGCAGCCGGGGACAGCAAGAGACCCAGTACTTC
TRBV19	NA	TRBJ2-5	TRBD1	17	CASSIRKRQGAQETQYF	TGTGCCAGTAGTATACGCAAGAGACAGGGGGCTCAAGAGACCCAGTACTTC
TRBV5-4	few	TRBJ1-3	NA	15	CASSSRTDSGNTIYF	TGTGCCAGCAGCTCCCGGACAGACTCTGGAAACACCATATATTTT
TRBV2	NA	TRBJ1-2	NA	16	CASSEVSGRLNYGYTF	TGTGCCAGCAGTGAAGTATCCGGACGGCTAAACTATGGCTACACCTTC
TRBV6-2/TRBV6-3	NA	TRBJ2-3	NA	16	CASSYSSWELTDTQYF	TGTGCCAGCAGTTACTCTTCGTGGGAGCTCACAGATACGCAGTATTTT
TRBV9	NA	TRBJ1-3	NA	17	CASSVEVSGGSGNTIYF	TGTGCCAGCAGCGTAGAGGTTTCGGGGGGCTCTGGAAACACCATATATTTT
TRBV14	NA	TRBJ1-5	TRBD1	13	CASADRSNQPQHF	TGTGCCAGCGCGGACAGGAGCAATCAGCCCCAGCATTTT
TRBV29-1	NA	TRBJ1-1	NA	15	CSVGGQGGVNTEAFF	TGCAGCGTGGGCGGCCAGGGAGGGGTGAACACTGAAGCTTTCTTT
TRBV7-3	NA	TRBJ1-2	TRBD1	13	CASSSPTGDGYTF	TGTGCCAGCAGCTCCCCGACAGGGGATGGCTACACCTTC
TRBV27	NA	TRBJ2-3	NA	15	CASSGGGLRTDTQYF	TGTGCCAGCAGTGGGGGGGGGCTCCGCACAGATACGCAGTATTTT
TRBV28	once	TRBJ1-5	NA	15	CASSLYSGVNQPQHF	TGTGCCAGCAGTTTATATTCAGGGGTCAATCAGCCCCAGCATTTT
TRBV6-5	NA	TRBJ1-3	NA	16	CASSYSNTGSGNTIYF	TGTGCCAGCAGTTACTCGAATACGGGCTCTGGAAACACCATATATTTT
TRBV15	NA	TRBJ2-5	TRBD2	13	CATIPRGGETQYF	TGTGCCACTATCCCTCGGGGGGGGGAGACCCAGTACTTC
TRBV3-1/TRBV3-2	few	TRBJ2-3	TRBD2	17	CASSQGASGGRTDTQYF	TGTGCCAGCAGCCAAGGGGCCTCGGGGGGTCGAACAGATACGCAGTATTTT
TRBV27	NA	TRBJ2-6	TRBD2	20	CASSPTGTSGGAYGANVLTF	TGTGCCAGCAGTCCGACGGGGACTAGCGGGGGGGCGTATGGGGCCAACGTCCTGACTTTC
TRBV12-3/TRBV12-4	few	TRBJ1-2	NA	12	CASSYRVHGYTF	TGTGCCAGCAGTTACAGGGTCCATGGCTACACCTTC
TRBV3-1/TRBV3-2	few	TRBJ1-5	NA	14	CASSQDGLGQPQHF	TGTGCCAGCAGCCAAGACGGTCTCGGTCAGCCCCAGCATTTT
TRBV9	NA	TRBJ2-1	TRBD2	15	CASSVTSGSYNEQFF	TGTGCCAGCAGCGTCACTAGCGGCTCCTACAATGAGCAGTTCTTC
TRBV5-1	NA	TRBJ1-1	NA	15	CASSQGQVENTEAFF	TGCGCCAGCAGCCAGGGGCAGGTTGAGAACACTGAAGCTTTCTTT
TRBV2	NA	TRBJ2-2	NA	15	CASRVQGGNTGELFF	TGTGCCAGCAGGGTACAAGGGGGGAACACCGGGGAGCTGTTTTTT
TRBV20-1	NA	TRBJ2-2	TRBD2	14	CSASSGGGTGELFF	TGCAGTGCTAGTAGCGGGGGGGGCACCGGGGAGCTGTTTTTT
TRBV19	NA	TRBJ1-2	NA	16	CASSNQASGGVGGYTF	TGTGCCAGTAGTAACCAAGCCTCGGGGGGAGTTGGTGGCTACACCTTC
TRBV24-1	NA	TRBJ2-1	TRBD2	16	CATSDSSGGVFNEQFF	TGTGCCACCAGTGATTCAAGCGGGGGGGTCTTCAATGAGCAGTTCTTC
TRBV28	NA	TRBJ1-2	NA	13	CASSRQAFYGYTF	TGTGCCAGCAGCCGACAGGCGTTCTATGGCTACACCTTC
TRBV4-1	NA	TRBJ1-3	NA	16	CASSQGNTLSGNTIYF	TGCGCCAGCAGCCAAGGAAACACCCTCTCTGGAAACACCATATATTTT
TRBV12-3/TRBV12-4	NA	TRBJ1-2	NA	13	CASSPARGYGYTF	TGTGCCAGCAGTCCAGCCAGGGGCTATGGCTACACCTTC
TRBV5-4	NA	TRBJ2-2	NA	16	CASSPRSGSYTGELFF	TGTGCCAGCAGCCCCCGATCAGGATCCTACACCGGGGAGCTGTTTTTT
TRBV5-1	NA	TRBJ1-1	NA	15	CASSSSPGGNTEAFF	TGCGCCAGCAGCTCCTCCCCGGGGGGGAACACTGAAGCTTTCTTT
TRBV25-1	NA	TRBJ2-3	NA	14	CASRPLGATDTQYF	TGTGCCAGCAGACCCCTGGGGGCCACAGATACGCAGTATTTT
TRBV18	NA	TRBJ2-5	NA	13	CASSPSIAETQYF	TGTGCCAGCTCACCATCGATAGCAGAGACCCAGTACTTC
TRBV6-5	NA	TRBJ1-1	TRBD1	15	CASRIQTGFATEAFF	TGTGCCAGCAGGATCCAGACAGGGTTCGCCACTGAAGCTTTCTTT
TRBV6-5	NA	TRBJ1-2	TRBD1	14	CASSPGQTRYGYTF	TGTGCCAGCAGTCCGGGACAGACACGCTATGGCTACACCTTC
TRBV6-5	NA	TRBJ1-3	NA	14	CASSRTGFGHTIYF	TGTGCCAGCAGCCGAACAGGGTTTGGTCACACCATATATTTT
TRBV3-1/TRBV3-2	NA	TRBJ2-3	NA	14	CASSPRESTDTQYF	TGTGCCAGCAGCCCTCGCGAGAGCACAGATACGCAGTATTTT
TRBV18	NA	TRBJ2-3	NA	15	CASSPTVRATDTQYF	TGTGCCAGCTCACCGACCGTCAGGGCCACAGATACGCAGTATTTT